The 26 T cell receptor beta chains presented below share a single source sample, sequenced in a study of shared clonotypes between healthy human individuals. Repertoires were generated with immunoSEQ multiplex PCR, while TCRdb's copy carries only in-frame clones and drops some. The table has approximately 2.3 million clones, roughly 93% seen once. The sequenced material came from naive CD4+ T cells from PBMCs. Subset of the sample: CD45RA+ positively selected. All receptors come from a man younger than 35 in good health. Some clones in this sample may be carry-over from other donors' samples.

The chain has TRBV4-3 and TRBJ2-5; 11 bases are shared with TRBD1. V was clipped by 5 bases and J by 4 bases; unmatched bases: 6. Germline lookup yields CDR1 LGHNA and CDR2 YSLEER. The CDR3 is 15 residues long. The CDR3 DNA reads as TGCGCCAGCAGCGGTGTTGGGACAGGGGGAGAGACCCAGTACTTC. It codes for CASSGVGTGGETQYF.

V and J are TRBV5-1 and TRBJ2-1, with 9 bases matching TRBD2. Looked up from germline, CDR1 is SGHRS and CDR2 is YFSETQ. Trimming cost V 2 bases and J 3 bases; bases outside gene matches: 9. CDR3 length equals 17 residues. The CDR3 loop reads CASSFYGLARHYNEQFF. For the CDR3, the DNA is TGCGCCAGCAGCTTCTATGGACTAGCGAGACACTACAATGAGCAGTTCTTC.

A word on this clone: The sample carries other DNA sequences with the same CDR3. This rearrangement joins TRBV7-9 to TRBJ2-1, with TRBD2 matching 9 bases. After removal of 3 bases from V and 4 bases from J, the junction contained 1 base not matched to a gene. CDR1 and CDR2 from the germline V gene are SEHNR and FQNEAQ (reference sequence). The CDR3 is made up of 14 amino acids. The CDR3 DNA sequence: TGTGCCAGCAGCTTGACTAGCGGATACAATGAGCAGTTCTTC. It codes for CASSLTSGYNEQFF.

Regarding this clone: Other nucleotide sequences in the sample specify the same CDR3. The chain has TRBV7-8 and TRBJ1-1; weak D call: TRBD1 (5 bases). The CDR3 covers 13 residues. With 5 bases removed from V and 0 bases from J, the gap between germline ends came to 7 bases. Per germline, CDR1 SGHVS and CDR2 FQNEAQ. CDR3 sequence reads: CASSGQLNTEAFF. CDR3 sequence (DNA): TGTGCCAGCAGCGGACAACTGAACACTGAAGCTTTCTTT.

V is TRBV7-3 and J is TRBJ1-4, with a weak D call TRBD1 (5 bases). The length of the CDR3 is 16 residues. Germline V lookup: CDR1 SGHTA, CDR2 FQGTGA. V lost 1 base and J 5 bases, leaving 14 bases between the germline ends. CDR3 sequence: CASSLRSAGLNEKLFF. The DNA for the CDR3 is TGTGCCAGCAGCTTAAGGTCGGCAGGGTTGAATGAAAAACTGTTTTTT.

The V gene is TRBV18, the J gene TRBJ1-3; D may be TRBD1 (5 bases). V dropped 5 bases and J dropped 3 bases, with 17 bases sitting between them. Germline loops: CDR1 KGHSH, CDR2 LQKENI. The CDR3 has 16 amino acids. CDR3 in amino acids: CASSAWDLPLGNTIYF. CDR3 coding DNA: TGTGCCAGCTCAGCGTGGGACCTTCCACTTGGAAACACCATATATTTT.

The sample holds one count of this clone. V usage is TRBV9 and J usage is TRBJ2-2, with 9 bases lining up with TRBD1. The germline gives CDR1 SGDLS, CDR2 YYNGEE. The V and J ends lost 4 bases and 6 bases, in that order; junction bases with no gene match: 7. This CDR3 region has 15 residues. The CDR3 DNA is TGTGCCAGCAGCTTTAGGGACAGGGTTTCCGGGGAGCTGTTTTTT. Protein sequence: CASSFRDRVSGELFF.

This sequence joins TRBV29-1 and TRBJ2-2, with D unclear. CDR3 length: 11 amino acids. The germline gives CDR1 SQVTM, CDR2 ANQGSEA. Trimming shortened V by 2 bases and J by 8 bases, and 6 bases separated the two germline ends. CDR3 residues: CSVEILGELFF. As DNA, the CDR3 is TGCAGCGTTGAAATCCTAGGGGAGCTGTTTTTT.

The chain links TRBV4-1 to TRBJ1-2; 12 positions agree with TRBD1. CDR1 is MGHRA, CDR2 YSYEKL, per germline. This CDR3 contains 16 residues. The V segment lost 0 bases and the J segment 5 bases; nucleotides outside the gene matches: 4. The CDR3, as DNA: TGCGCCAGCAGCCAAGAGGGACAGGGGGCCGGATATGGCTACACCTTC. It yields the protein CASSQEGQGAGYGYTF.

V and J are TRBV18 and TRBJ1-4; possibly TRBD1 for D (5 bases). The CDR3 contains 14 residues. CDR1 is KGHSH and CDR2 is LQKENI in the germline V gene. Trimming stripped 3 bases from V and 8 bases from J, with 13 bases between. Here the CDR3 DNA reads TGTGCCAGCTCACCGGCGCAGGGATACGAAAAACTGTTTTTT. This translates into CASSPAQGYEKLFF. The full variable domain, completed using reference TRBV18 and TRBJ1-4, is NAGVMQNPRHLVRRRGQEARLRCSPMKGHSHVYWYRQLPEEGLKFMVYLQKENIIDESGMPKERFSAEFPKEGPSILRIQQVVRGDSAAYFCASSPAQGYEKLFFGSGTQLSVL.

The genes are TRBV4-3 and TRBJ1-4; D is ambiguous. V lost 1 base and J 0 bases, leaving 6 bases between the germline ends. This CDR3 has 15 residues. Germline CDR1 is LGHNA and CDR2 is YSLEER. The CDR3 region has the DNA TGCGCCAGCAGCCAAGTTGACGCAACTAATGAAAAACTGTTTTTT. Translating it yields CASSQVDATNEKLFF.

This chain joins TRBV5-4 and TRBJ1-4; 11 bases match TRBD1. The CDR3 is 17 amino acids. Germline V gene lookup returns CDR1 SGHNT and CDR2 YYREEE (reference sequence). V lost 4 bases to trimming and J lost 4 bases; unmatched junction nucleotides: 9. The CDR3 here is CASSQSRDRGYNEKLFF. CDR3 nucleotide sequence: TGTGCCAGCAGCCAGTCCCGGGACAGGGGGTATAATGAAAAACTGTTTTTT. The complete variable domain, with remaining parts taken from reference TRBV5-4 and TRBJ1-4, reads ETGVTQSPTHLIKTRGQQVTLRCSSQSGHNTVSWYQQALGQGPQFIFQYYREEENGRGNFPPRFSGLQFPNYSSELNVNALELDDSALYLCASSQSRDRGYNEKLFFGSGTQLSVL.

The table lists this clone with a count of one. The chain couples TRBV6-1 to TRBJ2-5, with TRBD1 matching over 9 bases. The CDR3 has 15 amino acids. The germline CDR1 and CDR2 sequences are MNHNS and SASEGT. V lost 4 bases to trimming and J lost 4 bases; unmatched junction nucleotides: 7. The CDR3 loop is CASSVKQGAVETQYF. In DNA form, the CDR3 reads TGTGCCAGCAGTGTAAAACAGGGGGCCGTAGAGACCCAGTACTTC.

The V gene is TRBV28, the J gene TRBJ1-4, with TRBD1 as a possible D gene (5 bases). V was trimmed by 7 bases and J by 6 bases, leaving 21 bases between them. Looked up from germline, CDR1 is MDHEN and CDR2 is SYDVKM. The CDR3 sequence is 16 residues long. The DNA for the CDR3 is TGTGCCAGCAAAACTTCCGGGGCAGTTCCTTATGAAAAACTGTTTTTT. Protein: CASKTSGAVPYEKLFF. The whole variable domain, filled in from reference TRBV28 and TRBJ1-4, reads DVKVTQSSRYLVKRTGEKVFLECVQDMDHENMFWYRQDPGLGLRLIYFSYDVKMKEKGDIPEGYSVSREKKERFSLILESASTNQTSMYLCASKTSGAVPYEKLFFGSGTQLSVL.

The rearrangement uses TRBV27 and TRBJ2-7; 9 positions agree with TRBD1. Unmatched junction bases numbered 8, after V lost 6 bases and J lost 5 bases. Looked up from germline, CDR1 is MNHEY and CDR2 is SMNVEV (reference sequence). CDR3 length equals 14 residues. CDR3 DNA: TGTGCCAGCAGAGCTCCCGGGACAGGGAACGAGCAGTACTTC. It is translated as CASRAPGTGNEQYF.

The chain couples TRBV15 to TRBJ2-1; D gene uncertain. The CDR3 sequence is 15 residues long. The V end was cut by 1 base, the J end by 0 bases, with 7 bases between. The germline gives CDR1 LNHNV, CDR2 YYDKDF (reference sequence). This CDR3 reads CATSRVPGSYNEQFF. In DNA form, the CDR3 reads TGTGCCACCAGCAGAGTTCCTGGCTCCTACAATGAGCAGTTCTTC.

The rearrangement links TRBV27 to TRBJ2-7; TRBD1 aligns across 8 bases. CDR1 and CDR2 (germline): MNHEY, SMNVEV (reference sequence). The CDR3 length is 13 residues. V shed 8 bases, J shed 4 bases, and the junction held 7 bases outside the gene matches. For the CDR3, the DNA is TGTGCCAGCGGTCCCCAGGGGGCTTACGAGCAGTACTTC. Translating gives CASGPQGAYEQYF.

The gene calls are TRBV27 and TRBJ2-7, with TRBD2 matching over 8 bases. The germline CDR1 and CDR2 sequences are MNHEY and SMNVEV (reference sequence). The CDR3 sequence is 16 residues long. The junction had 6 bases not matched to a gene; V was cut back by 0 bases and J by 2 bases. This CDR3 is CASSLSPGTRTYEQYF. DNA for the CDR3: TGTGCCAGCAGTTTATCCCCCGGGACTAGAACCTACGAGCAGTACTTC.

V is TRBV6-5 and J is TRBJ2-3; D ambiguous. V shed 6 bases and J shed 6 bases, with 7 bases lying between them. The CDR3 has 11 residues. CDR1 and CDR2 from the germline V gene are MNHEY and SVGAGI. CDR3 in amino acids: CASRRLDTQYF. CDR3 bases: TGTGCCAGCAGGAGATTGGATACGCAGTATTTT.

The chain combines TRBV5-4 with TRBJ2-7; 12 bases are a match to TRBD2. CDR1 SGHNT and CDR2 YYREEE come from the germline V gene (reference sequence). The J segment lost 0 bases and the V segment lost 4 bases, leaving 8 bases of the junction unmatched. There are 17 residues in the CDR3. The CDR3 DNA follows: TGTGCCAGCAGCCCCAGTGGACTAGCGGGGAGCTCCTACGAGCAGTACTTC. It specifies CASSPSGLAGSSYEQYF. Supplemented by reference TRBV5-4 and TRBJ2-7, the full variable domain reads ETGVTQSPTHLIKTRGQQVTLRCSSQSGHNTVSWYQQALGQGPQFIFQYYREEENGRGNFPPRFSGLQFPNYSSELNVNALELDDSALYLCASSPSGLAGSSYEQYFGPGTRLTVT.

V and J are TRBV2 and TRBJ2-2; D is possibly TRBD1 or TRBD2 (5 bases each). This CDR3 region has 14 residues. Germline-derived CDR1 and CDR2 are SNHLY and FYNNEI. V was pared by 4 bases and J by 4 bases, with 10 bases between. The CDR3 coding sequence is TGTGCCAGCAGTGCCGGGACGGGCACCGGGGAGCTGTTTTTT. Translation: CASSAGTGTGELFF.

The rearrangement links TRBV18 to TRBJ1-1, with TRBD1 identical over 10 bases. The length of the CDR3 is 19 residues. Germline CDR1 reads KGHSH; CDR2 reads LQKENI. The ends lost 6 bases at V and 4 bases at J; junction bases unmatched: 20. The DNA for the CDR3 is TGTGCCAGCTCGCTGGGACTAAGACAGGGGGCATTAAGGGGCACTGAAGCTTTCTTT. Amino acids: CASSLGLRQGALRGTEAFF.

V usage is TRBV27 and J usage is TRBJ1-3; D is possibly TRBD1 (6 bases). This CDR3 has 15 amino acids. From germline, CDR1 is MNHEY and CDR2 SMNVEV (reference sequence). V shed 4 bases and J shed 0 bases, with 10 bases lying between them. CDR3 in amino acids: CASSSGALSGNTIYF. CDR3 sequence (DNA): TGTGCCAGCAGTTCAGGGGCGCTCTCTGGAAACACCATATATTTT.

In DNA form, the CDR3 reads TGTGCCAGCAGCTTATCCAGGGCGACAGAGACCCAGTACTTC. It yields the protein CASSLSRATETQYF. The chain employs TRBV7-2 and TRBJ2-5, with a tentative D call TRBD1 (5 bases). The germline V gene encodes CDR1 SGHTA and CDR2 FQGNSA. V shed 2 bases and J shed 4 bases, with 11 bases lying between them. This CDR3 contains 14 residues.

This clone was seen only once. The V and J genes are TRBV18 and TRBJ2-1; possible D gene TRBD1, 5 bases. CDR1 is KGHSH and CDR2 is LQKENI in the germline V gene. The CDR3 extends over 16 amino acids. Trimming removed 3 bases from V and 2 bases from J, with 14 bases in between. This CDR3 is CASSPGMDTTYNEQFF. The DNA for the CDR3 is TGTGCCAGCTCACCGGGAATGGACACAACCTACAATGAGCAGTTCTTC. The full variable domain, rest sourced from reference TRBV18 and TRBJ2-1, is NAGVMQNPRHLVRRRGQEARLRCSPMKGHSHVYWYRQLPEEGLKFMVYLQKENIIDESGMPKERFSAEFPKEGPSILRIQQVVRGDSAAYFCASSPGMDTTYNEQFFGPGTRLTVL.

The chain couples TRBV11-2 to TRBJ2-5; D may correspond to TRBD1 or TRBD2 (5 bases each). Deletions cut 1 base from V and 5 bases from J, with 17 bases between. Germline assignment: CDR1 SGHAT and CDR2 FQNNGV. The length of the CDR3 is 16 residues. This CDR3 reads CASSLGGGPREETQYF. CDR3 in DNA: TGTGCCAGCAGCTTAGGAGGCGGTCCCAGGGAGGAGACCCAGTACTTC. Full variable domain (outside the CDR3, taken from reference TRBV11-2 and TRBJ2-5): EAGVAQSPRYKIIEKRQSVAFWCNPISGHATLYWYQQILGQGPKLLIQFQNNGVVDDSQLPKDRFSAERLKGVDSTLKIQPAKLEDSAVYLCASSLGGGPREETQYFGPGTRLLVL.